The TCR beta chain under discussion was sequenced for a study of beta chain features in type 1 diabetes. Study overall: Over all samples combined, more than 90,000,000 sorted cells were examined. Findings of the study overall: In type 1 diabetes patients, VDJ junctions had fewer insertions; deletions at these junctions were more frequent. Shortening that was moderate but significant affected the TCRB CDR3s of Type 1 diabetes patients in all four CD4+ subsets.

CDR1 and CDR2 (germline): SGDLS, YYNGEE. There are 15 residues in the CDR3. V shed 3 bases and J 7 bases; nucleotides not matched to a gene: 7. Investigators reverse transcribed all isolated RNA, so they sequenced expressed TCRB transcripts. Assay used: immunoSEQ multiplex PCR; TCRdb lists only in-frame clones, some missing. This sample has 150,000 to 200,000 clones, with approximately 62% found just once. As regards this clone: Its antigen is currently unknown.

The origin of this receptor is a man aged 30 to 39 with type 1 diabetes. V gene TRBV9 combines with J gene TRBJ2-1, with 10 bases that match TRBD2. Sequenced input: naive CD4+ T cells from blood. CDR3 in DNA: TGTGCCAGCAGCGCGAGAGCGGGGGGGCTGAATGAGCAGTTCTTC. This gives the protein CASSARAGGLNEQFF.